These 4 T cell receptor beta chains share one sample of origin, sequenced in a study of blood T cell repertoires in COVID-19. Using immunoSEQ multiplex PCR, the repertoire was profiled, and TCRdb retains in-frame clones only, with some absent. The sample lists roughly 26,000 clones, approximately 70% occurring once. Specimen: peripheral blood. These receptor sequences come from a man between 60 and 75 years old with active or convalescent COVID-19.

The table lists this clone with a few counts. The chain combines TRBV7-9 with TRBJ1-4; D unclear. The CDR3 is made up of 16 amino acids. CDR1 and CDR2 (germline): SEHNR, FQNEAQ (reference sequence). Deletions cut 4 bases from V and 0 bases from J, with 12 bases between. The CDR3 here is CASSSPRSSTNEKLFF. The CDR3 DNA sequence: TGTGCCAGCAGCTCCCCCCGGAGTTCAACTAATGAAAAACTGTTTTTT.

The chain employs TRBV10-3 and TRBJ1-1; D gene uncertain. Germline V CDR1 and CDR2: ENHRY, SYGVKD. Trimming removed 3 bases from V and 1 base from J, with 12 bases in between. CDR3 length: 15 amino acids. The CDR3, as DNA: TGTGCCATCAGTGAAGCAGCAGGAAGGAACACTGAAGCTTTCTTT. Translating it yields CAISEAAGRNTEAFF.

Only a few counts were recorded for this clone. The rearrangement uses TRBV5-6 and TRBJ1-2, with TRBD1 matching over 10 bases. The V segment lost 0 bases and the J segment 6 bases; nucleotides outside the gene matches: 5. This CDR3 region has 15 residues. Germline V CDR1 and CDR2: SGHDT, YYEEEE. DNA of the CDR3: TGTGCCAGCAGCTTGGTCCCGACAGGGGGCCATGGCTACACCTTC. This encodes CASSLVPTGGHGYTF.

This sequence joins TRBV9 and TRBJ1-2; 9 bases align to TRBD1. Germline trimming cut 5 bases from V and 5 bases from J; bases unmatched to any gene: 16. The CDR3 sequence is 17 residues long. Germline V lookup: CDR1 SGDLS, CDR2 YYNGEE. The CDR3 sequence: CASRGDRGFGVGYGYTF. CDR3 DNA sequence: TGTGCCAGCAGGGGCGACAGGGGGTTCGGTGTTGGGTATGGCTACACCTTC.